This is a list of T cell receptor beta chains from one sample in a study of regulatory T cells in long-lasting Graves disease. MiXCR, run by TCRdb on the multiplex PCR reads, gives a single entry per CDR3 protein. The sample records about 460,000 distinct CDR3 sequences, roughly 23% being singletons. Sequencing was performed on peripheral blood mononuclear cells (PBMCs), taken when the disease was refractory, from a patient treated with antithyroid drugs. Receptors were obtained from a female donor with Graves disease. Each CDR3 is given with its conserved first and last residue.

j_call | v_call | cdr3_aa
TRBJ1-5 | TRBV30 | CAWSDPNQPQHF
TRBJ1-5 | TRBV20-1 | CSATGTANQPQHF
TRBJ2-6 | TRBV28 | CASSSLGQRGSGANVLTF
TRBJ2-1 | TRBV4-2 | CASSQDDLTSLYNEQFF
TRBJ1-3 | TRBV14 | CASSQGGAYLSGNTIYF
TRBJ1-2 | TRBV9 | CASSVDGLEGYTF
TRBJ1-3 | TRBV7-2 | CASSLGVQDTIYF
TRBJ2-3 | TRBV7-2 | CASSLSSGGADTQYF
TRBJ2-5 | TRBV7-2 | CASSLNSGGAGETQYF
TRBJ2-4 | TRBV5-5 | CASSSRRRDPKNIQYF
TRBJ2-7 | TRBV6-2/TRBV6-3 | CASITSGIPSLSYEQYF
TRBJ1-6 | TRBV6-4 | CASSAPGQILWNSPLHF
TRBJ2-5 | TRBV15 | CATSRNRGGEETQYF
TRBJ1-4 | TRBV7-6 | CASSLAREEKLFF
TRBJ1-2 | TRBV29-1 | CSVDVDYGYTF
NA | TRBV27 | CASSLTLRGGEQFF
TRBJ1-6 | TRBV9 | CASSVAGDRNSPLHF
TRBJ2-6 | TRBV14 | CASSQTGTGLSGANVLTF
TRBJ2-5 | TRBV30 | CAWSVGTSFQETQYF
TRBJ2-2 | TRBV19 | CASRSGRGTGELFF
TRBJ2-7 | TRBV11-2 | CASSAVTYEQYF
TRBJ1-4 | TRBV20-1 | CSASRNNEKLFF
TRBJ2-7 | TRBV20-1 | CSAERGTFPYEQYF
TRBJ2-3 | TRBV7-3 | CASSLTSGSADTQYF
TRBJ2-5 | TRBV30 | CAWSARVGGGETQYF
TRBJ1-4 | TRBV28 | CASTLASGKLFF
TRBJ1-1 | TRBV6-1 | CASSEARVRYRGHTEAFF
TRBJ2-7 | TRBV6-1 | CASSHRDSSSYEQYF
TRBJ1-1 | TRBV19 | CASTPRRGGGGTEAFF
TRBJ1-4 | TRBV7-2 | CASSTTGTENEKLFF
TRBJ1-6 | TRBV3-1 | CASSQQRGNSPLHF
TRBJ2-5 | TRBV5-5 | CASSSLGRRQETRYF